This T cell receptor beta chain was found in a study of T cells in Graves' hyperthyroidism and ophthalmopathy. Germline CDR1 LGHDT, CDR2 YNNKEL (reference sequence). Trimming cost V 4 bases and J 2 bases; bases outside gene matches: 10. The CDR3 consists of 17 residues. The CDR3 regions of TCR beta were amplified from RNA transcripts. HTBI primers were used for first-round RT-PCR of the TCR CDR3. A single record per CDR3 protein comes from TCRdb applying MiXCR to the multiplex PCR reads. In the table there are 350,000 to 400,000 distinct CDR3 sequences, 15% to 20% of which are singletons. This sequence was found in a woman aged 18 to 35 with Graves' hyperthyroidism. Specimen: blood. This chain joins TRBV3-1 and TRBJ2-5, with 10 bases aligning to TRBD2. The CDR3 DNA follows: TGTGCCAGCAGCCCAGGACGGGGACTAGCGCATCAAGAGACCCAGTACTTC. Translated, it gives CASSPGRGLAHQETQYF.